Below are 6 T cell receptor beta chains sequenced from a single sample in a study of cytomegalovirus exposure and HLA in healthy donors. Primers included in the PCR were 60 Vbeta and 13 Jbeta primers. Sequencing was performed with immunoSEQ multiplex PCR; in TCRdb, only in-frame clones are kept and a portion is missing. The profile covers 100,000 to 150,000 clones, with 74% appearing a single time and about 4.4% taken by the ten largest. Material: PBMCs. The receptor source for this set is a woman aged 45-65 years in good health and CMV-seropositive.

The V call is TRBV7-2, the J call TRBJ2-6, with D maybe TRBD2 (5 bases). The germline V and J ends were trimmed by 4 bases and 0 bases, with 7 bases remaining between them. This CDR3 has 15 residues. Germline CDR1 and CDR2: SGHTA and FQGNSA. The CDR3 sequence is CASSSGFSGANVLTF. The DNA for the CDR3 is TGTGCCAGCAGCTCGGGGTTCTCTGGGGCCAACGTCCTGACTTTC.

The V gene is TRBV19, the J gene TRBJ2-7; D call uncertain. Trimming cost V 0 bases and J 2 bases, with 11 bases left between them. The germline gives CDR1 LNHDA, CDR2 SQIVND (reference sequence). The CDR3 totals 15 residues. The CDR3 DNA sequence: TGTGCCAGTAGTATAGATTTTGTCAATGCCTACGAGCAGTACTTC. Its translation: CASSIDFVNAYEQYF.

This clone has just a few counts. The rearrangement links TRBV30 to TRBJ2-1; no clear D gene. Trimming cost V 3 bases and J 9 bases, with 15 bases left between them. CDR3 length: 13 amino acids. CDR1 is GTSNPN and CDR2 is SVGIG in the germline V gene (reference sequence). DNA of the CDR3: TGTGCCTGGAGGATTTTAGATATTGGTGAGCAGTTCTTC. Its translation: CAWRILDIGEQFF.

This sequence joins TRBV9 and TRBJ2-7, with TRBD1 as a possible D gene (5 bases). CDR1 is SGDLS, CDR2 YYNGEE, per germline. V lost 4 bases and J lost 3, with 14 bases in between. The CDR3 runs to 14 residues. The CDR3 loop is CASSLGQPNYEQYF. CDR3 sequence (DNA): TGTGCCAGCAGCCTAGGACAACCAAACTACGAGCAGTACTTC.

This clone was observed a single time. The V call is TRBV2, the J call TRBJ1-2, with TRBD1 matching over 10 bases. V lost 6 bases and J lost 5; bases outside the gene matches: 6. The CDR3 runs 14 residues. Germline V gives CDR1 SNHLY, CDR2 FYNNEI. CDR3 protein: CASRGQGVGYGYTF. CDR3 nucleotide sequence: TGTGCCAGCAGAGGACAGGGGGTTGGGTATGGCTACACCTTC.

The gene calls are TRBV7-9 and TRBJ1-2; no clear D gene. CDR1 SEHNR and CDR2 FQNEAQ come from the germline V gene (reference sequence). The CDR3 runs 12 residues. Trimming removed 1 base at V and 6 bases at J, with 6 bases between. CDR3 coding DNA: TGTGCCAGCAGCTTAGTAGGAGATGGCTACACCTTC. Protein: CASSLVGDGYTF.